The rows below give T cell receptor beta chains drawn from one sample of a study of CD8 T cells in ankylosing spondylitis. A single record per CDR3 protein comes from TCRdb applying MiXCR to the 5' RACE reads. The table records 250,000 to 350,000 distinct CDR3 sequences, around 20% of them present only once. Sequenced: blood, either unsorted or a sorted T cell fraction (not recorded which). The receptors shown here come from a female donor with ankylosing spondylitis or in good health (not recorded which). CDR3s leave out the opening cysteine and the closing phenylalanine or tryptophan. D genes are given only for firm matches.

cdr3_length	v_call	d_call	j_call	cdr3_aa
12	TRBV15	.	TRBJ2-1	ATSRDRRGDEQF
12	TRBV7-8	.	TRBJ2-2	ASSLALNTGELF
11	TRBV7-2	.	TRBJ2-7	ASSLEYLYEQY
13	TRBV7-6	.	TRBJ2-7	ASSSTASQAIEQY
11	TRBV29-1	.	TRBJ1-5	SVEDSRGQPQH
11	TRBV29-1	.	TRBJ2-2	SVGTHYTGELF
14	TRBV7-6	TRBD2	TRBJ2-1	ASSLAREGRGNEQF
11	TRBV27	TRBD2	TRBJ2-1	ASRPPGGGEQF
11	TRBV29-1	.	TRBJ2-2	SAGTSHTGELF
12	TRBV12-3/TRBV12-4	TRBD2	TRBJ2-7	ASQGLAGTYEQY
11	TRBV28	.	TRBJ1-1	ASSQGVNTEAF
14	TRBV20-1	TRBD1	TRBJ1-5	SARDRVRGPGQPQH
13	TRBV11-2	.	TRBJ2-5	ASSALTGLPETQY
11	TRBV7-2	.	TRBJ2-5	ASSLDSKETQY
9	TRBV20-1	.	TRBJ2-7	SASRLNEQY